This T cell receptor (beta chain) was sequenced in a study of circulating and synovial CD4+ cells in juvenile arthritis. Study-wide results and limits: These repertoires were less diverse than bulk blood CD4 repertoires.

Data came from immunoSEQ multiplex PCR; TCRdb stores just in-frame clones and leaves some out. The sample consists of about 33,000 clones, about 95% of them appearing once. For this clone: Its antigen is as yet unknown. Its ends do not fully match the called genes, so a read error is possible.

The CDR3 is 14 residues long. CDR1 and CDR2 (germline): SGHAT, FQNNGV. This TCR derives from a human donor with juvenile idiopathic arthritis. Sequencing was performed on CD4+ T cells from blood. This chain connects TRBV11-2 to TRBJ1-3, with TRBD1 identical over 7 bases. The CDR3 nucleotides are TGTGCCAGCAGCTTAGAGCCCCGGACAGGCGAAACGGTTTTT. Translated, it gives CASSLEPRTGETVF.